The sequence of this T cell receptor beta chain was determined in a study of blood T cell repertoires in COVID-19. Study-wide background: Sites in the United States, Italy and Spain provided acute and convalescent COVID-19 samples. T cells, B-cell-depleted T cells, or PBMCs supplied cDNA or gDNA.

As originally analysed: Estimation of nucleated cell counts was performed using reference gene primer amplification. The protocol was immunoSEQ multiplex PCR, while the TCRdb copy is restricted to in-frame clones and leaves out a portion. Clone size and the V and J calls come from that table; the DNA yielded D and trimming. The sample includes 250,000 to 350,000 clones, about 88% of them seen just once. V was clipped by 4 bases and J by 0 bases, with 10 bases between them. The germline gives CDR1 MNHEY, CDR2 SVGAGI. The length of the CDR3 is 15 residues. The Seattle patients, enrolled during active infection, were followed longitudinally.

Sequences were obtained from peripheral blood. The gene calls are TRBV6-5 and TRBJ1-5; a possible D gene is TRBD1 (5 bases). This clonotype was sampled from a woman in her thirties with COVID-19, enrolled during active disease. CDR3 nucleotide sequence: TGTGCCAGCAGTTGGGGCACCGATAGCAATCAGCCCCAGCATTTT. Its protein product is CASSWGTDSNQPQHF.